This T cell receptor (beta chain) was sequenced in a study of Ad26.COV2.S vaccination and SARS-CoV-2 variants. Overall study: Each vaccinee took Ad26.COV2.S intramuscularly, once or twice 56 days apart. Study-wide results and limits: The breadth of spike-specific CD8+ and CD4+ T cell responses after vaccination was reportedly substantial. Among vaccine recipients, spike-specific TCR breadth exceeded that of placebo recipients.

Germline CDR1 SGHRS, CDR2 YFSETQ. The CDR3 has 12 residues. The V and J ends lost 0 bases and 4 bases respectively, with 2 bases between them. Treatment reported: about 20 received Ad26.COV2.S at low or high dose, single or two shots; a few received placebo; per-sample allocation not given. Day 63 following the first vaccine or placebo injection was when the samples were taken. Vaccination employed an Ad26 vector expressing the Wuhan-strain SARS-CoV-2 spike. Assay: immunoSEQ multiplex PCR; the TCRdb copy retains only in-frame clones and omits some. In the table there are nearly 400,000 clones, 75% to 90% of which are singletons. As to this clone: Its antigen is not known.

The clonotype comes from a person aged 18-65 years who received the Ad26.COV2.S COVID-19 vaccine or a placebo. The V call is TRBV5-1, the J call TRBJ1-3; D is undetermined. The starting material was peripheral blood, obtained in a trial of Ad26.COV2.S vaccine versus placebo. CDR3 coding DNA: TGCGCCAGCAGCTTGGAAGGAAACACCATATATTTT. Its protein is CASSLEGNTIYF. Full variable domain (missing parts from reference TRBV5-1 and TRBJ1-3): KAGVTQTPRYLIKTRGQQVTLSCSPISGHRSVSWYQQTPGQGLQFLFEYFSETQRNKGNFPGRFSGRQFSNSRSEMNVSTLELGDSALYLCASSLEGNTIYFGEGSWLTVV.